The 2 T cell receptor beta chains reported below all come from one sample, sequenced in a study of regulatory T cells in long-lasting Graves disease. Building of the TCR beta libraries involved iRepertoire HTBI primers and Arm-PCR of CDR3 regions. TCRdb independently ran MiXCR on the multiplex PCR reads; one entry per CDR3 protein. The repertoire holds some 430,000 distinct CDR3 sequences, with 20% to 25% as singletons. The time point here: persistent/refractory GD, antithyroid drugs over 5 years with positive TRAb. Extracted PBMC RNA gave rise to the TCR library. Material: peripheral blood mononuclear cells (PBMCs), obtained when the disease was refractory, from a patient treated with antithyroid drugs. These receptors were obtained from a female donor with Graves disease.

The sample holds many counts of this clonotype. V is TRBV18 and J is TRBJ2-7, with D unclear. The CDR3 extends over 12 amino acids. The V end was cut by 8 bases, the J end by 6 bases, with 14 bases between. From germline, CDR1 is KGHSH and CDR2 LQKENI. In DNA, the CDR3 is TGTGCCAGCAGCTTAGGAAGAGGCGAGCAGTACTTC. Encoded protein: CASSLGRGEQYF.

This clonotype occurred many times. The gene calls are TRBV28 and TRBJ2-4; TRBD2 might be the D (5 bases). The CDR3 is 13 amino acids. V was clipped by 4 bases and J by 3 bases, with 7 bases between them. Looked up from germline, CDR1 is MDHEN and CDR2 is SYDVKM. CDR3 sequence reads: CASSSRGKNIQYF. CDR3 sequence (DNA): TGTGCCAGCAGTTCCCGGGGCAAAAACATTCAGTACTTC.